Sequencing of this T cell receptor beta chain was carried out in a study of blood T cells in healthy people across ages. As concerns this clonotype: Its specificity is unknown.

Combining a sample-barcoded 5' primer with a J-beta primer mix, a second PCR ran for about 7 to 11 cycles. The template-switch adaptor was a 5' adaptor with 12 random nucleotides. It tagged each cDNA molecule. One entry per CDR3 protein, called by TCRdb with MiXCR from the 5' RACE reads. This table holds about 760,000 distinct CDR3 sequences, 20% to 25% found once. Overall study findings and caveats: Getting older went along with TCR beta diversity per million T cells dropping roughly linearly.

CDR1 and CDR2 from the germline V gene are SGHRS and YFSETQ. The CDR3 spans 13 residues. The V end lost 2 bases, the J end lost 5 bases, and 7 bases lay between the germline ends. These same records also appear under a second study, on T cells of mothers and their children. According to that study: Every mother produced more than 8.5 million TCR beta CDR3 reads, whereas every child provided about 3 million.

This receptor was identified in a boy aged 5-17 years in good health. The material sequenced was blood. The genes are TRBV5-1 and TRBJ2-2; the D gene is possibly TRBD1 (5 bases). Here the CDR3 reads CASSFRETGELFF. DNA for the CDR3: TGCGCCAGCAGCTTCAGGGAAACCGGGGAGCTGTTTTTT.